A selection of T cell receptor beta chains follows, all from one sample in a study of cytomegalovirus exposure and HLA in healthy donors. Profiling relied on immunoSEQ multiplex PCR, and the TCRdb table lists in-frame clones only, not all of them. The table has over 50,000 clones, 75% to 80% seen once; the top ten hold approximately 2.3%. Sequencing was carried out using PBMCs. The receptor source for this set is a female donor in good health and CMV-seronegative. Both conserved end residues are part of each CDR3. A D gene is named only where the DNA matches it firmly. Rows may omit the clone size; those that give it use once, few, many or a size class.

cdr3_aa,cdr3_nt,clone_size,j_call,v_call,d_call
CASGLVVHRFSEQYF,TGTGCTAGTGGTTTGGTCGTTCACAGGTTTAGCGAGCAGTACTTC,NA,TRBJ2-7,TRBV12-5,NA
CASSGGQGNTEAFF,TGCGCCAGCAGCGGGGGACAGGGGAACACTGAAGCTTTCTTT,NA,TRBJ1-1,TRBV5-1,TRBD1
CASRTGGIHEQYF,TGTGCCAGCAGGACAGGGGGCATCCACGAGCAGTACTTC,NA,TRBJ2-7,TRBV2,TRBD1
CSVDGSGGWLGSYNEQFF,TGCAGCGTTGATGGGTCAGGGGGCTGGTTGGGCTCCTACAATGAGCAGTTCTTC,NA,TRBJ2-1,TRBV29-1,TRBD1
CASSFRSRDTPSGANVLTF,TGTGCCAGCAGCTTTAGGTCTCGGGACACCCCCTCTGGGGCCAACGTCCTGACTTTC,NA,TRBJ2-6,TRBV7-2,NA
CASSQSIGDEQFF,TGCGCCAGCAGTCAAAGTATCGGAGATGAGCAGTTCTTC,NA,TRBJ2-1,TRBV23-1,NA
CASSNRGSVQYF,TGTGCCAGTAGTAACAGGGGGAGCGTGCAGTACTTC,NA,TRBJ2-7,TRBV19,TRBD1
CASSGGPDFRAGEQYF,TGTGCCAGCAGTGGGGGCCCGGACTTTCGGGCGGGCGAGCAGTACTTC,NA,TRBJ2-7,TRBV27,NA
CASSLAFQNYEQYF,TGTGCCAGCAGCTTAGCCTTCCAGAACTACGAGCAGTACTTC,NA,TRBJ2-7,TRBV7-8,NA
CARRHRESDQPQHF,TGCGCCAGAAGGCACAGGGAATCGGATCAGCCCCAGCATTTT,NA,TRBJ1-5,TRBV10-1,NA
CASSPIGRINGYTF,TGTGCCAGCAGCCCCATTGGGCGTATCAATGGCTACACCTTC,once,TRBJ1-2,TRBV28,NA
CASSLGPPTGNQPQHF,TGTGCCAGCAGCTTAGGGCCCCCCACGGGGAATCAGCCCCAGCATTTT,once,TRBJ1-5,TRBV7-9,NA
CASSLGDRESEQYF,TGTGCCAGCAGCTTAGGGGACAGGGAGTCCGAGCAGTACTTC,NA,TRBJ2-7,TRBV7-8,TRBD1
CASSLGGNTEAFF,TGTGCCAGCAGCTTAGGCGGGAACACTGAAGCTTTCTTT,NA,TRBJ1-1,TRBV13,NA
CASIPDRATGNTIYF,TGTGCCAGTATTCCGGACAGGGCGACTGGAAACACCATATATTTT,NA,TRBJ1-3,TRBV19,TRBD1
CASSLAAGTGVDQPQHF,TGTGCCAGCAGCTTAGCGGCTGGGACAGGGGTTGATCAGCCCCAGCATTTT,NA,TRBJ1-5,TRBV7-9,TRBD1
CASSLGLAGADTQYF,TGTGCCAGCAGCTTAGGACTAGCGGGAGCAGATACGCAGTATTTT,NA,TRBJ2-3,TRBV7-2,TRBD2
CASSQEVGLPYEQYF,TGCGCCAGCAGCCAAGAAGTCGGACTCCCCTACGAGCAGTACTTC,NA,TRBJ2-7,TRBV4-1,NA
CASSYARTGQTYEQYF,TGTGCCAGCAGTTACGCTCGGACAGGGCAAACCTACGAGCAGTACTTC,NA,TRBJ2-7,TRBV6-7,TRBD1
CASSGEGGAPYNEQFF,TGTGCCAGCAGCGGGGAGGGGGGGGCGCCCTACAATGAGCAGTTCTTC,NA,TRBJ2-1,TRBV9,NA
CASTLTGPNQPQHF,TGTGCCAGTACCCTGACAGGCCCTAATCAGCCCCAGCATTTT,few,TRBJ1-5,TRBV6-6,NA
CATSREGGNTQYF,TGTGCCACCAGCAGAGAGGGAGGGAATACGCAGTATTTT,NA,TRBJ2-3,TRBV15,TRBD2
CASSRLAGVSIEQYF,TGTGCCAGTAGCAGACTAGCGGGAGTTTCTATCGAGCAGTACTTC,NA,TRBJ2-7,TRBV19,TRBD2
CASSTRYGYTF,TGTGCCAGCAGTACTCGGTATGGCTACACCTTC,once,TRBJ1-2,TRBV28,NA
CASSPLDRNTEAFF,TGTGCCAGCTCACCCCTTGACAGGAACACTGAAGCTTTCTTT,once,TRBJ1-1,TRBV18,NA
CASSGSRGQGISNQPQHF,TGTGCCAGCAGTGGTTCTCGGGGACAGGGAATCAGCAATCAGCCCCAGCATTTT,once,TRBJ1-5,TRBV2,TRBD1
CASSYAAGLAKNIQYF,TGTGCCAGCAGTTATGCCGCTGGCCTAGCCAAAAACATTCAGTACTTC,once,TRBJ2-4,TRBV6-5,NA
CASSYRVSNEKLFF,TGTGCCAGCAGCTACAGGGTTTCTAATGAAAAACTGTTTTTT,few,TRBJ1-4,TRBV7-9,NA
CSVVLGQVRQGSDGYNEQFF,TGCAGCGTTGTACTCGGCCAGGTACGGCAGGGGTCGGACGGCTACAATGAGCAGTTCTTC,once,TRBJ2-1,TRBV29-1,NA
CASSPGTATNEKLFF,TGTGCCAGTAGTCCCGGGACAGCAACTAATGAAAAACTGTTTTTT,few,TRBJ1-4,TRBV19,TRBD1
CASSLPGLAGGSYNEQFF,TGTGCCAGCAGTTTACCCGGACTAGCGGGAGGCTCCTACAATGAGCAGTTCTTC,few,TRBJ2-1,TRBV28,TRBD2
CASSYQGYYTDTQYF,TGTGCCAGCAGCTATCAGGGGTATTACACAGATACGCAGTATTTT,NA,TRBJ2-3,TRBV5-6,NA
CASSLAGTSGRRGSYNEQFF,TGTGCCAGCAGCTTAGCCGGGACTAGCGGGAGACGGGGCTCCTACAATGAGCAGTTCTTC,NA,TRBJ2-1,TRBV7-8,TRBD2
CASSLGGQGAPGYTF,TGTGCCAGCAGCTTAGGCGGACAGGGGGCGCCCGGCTACACCTTC,NA,TRBJ1-2,TRBV7-2,TRBD1
CASSYSLASGGNEQFF,TGTGCCAGCAGTTACTCGCTGGCTAGCGGGGGGAATGAGCAGTTCTTC,NA,TRBJ2-1,TRBV6-5,TRBD2
CASSQDRGVFNEQFF,TGTGCCAGCAGCCAAGACAGGGGGGTCTTCAATGAGCAGTTCTTC,NA,TRBJ2-1,TRBV7-9,TRBD1
CASTAGTSGRNEQFF,TGTGCCAGCACCGCTGGGACTAGCGGGAGGAATGAGCAGTTCTTC,NA,TRBJ2-1,TRBV27,TRBD2
CASSASVREAFF,TGTGCCAGCAGCGCCAGCGTTCGTGAAGCTTTCTTT,few,TRBJ1-1,TRBV5-5,NA
CASSPGTGKYTQYF,TGTGCCAGCAGCCCGGGGACAGGGAAATATACGCAGTATTTT,NA,TRBJ2-3,TRBV5-6,TRBD1
CASSSTGGNTEAFF,TGCGCCAGCAGCTCGACAGGGGGGAACACTGAAGCTTTCTTT,NA,TRBJ1-1,TRBV5-1,TRBD1
CASSLEVGGEQYF,TGCGCCAGCAGCTTGGAGGTGGGGGGCGAGCAGTACTTC,NA,TRBJ2-7,TRBV5-1,NA